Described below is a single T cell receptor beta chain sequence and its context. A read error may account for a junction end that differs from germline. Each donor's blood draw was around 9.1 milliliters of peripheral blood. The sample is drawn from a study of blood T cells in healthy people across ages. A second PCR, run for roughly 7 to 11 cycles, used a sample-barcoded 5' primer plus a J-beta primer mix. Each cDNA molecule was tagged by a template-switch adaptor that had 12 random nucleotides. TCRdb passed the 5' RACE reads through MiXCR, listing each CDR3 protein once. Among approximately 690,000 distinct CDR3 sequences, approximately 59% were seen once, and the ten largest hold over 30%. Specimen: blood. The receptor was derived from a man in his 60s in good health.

CDR3: CSTSDQNYGYTF. CDR3 nucleotide sequence: TGCAGTACTAGTGATCAGAACTATGGCTACACCTTC. The rearrangement uses TRBV20-1 and TRBJ1-2, with unresolved D. The CDR3 runs 12 residues. Germline values: CDR1 DFQATT, CDR2 SNEGSKA (reference sequence).